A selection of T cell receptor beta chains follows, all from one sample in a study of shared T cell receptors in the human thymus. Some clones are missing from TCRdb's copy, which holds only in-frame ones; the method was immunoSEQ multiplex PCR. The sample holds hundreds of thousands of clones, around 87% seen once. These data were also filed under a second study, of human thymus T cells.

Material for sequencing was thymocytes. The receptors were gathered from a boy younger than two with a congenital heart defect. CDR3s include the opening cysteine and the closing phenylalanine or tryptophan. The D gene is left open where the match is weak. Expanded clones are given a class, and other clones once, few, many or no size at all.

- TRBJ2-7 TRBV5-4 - CASSLYGSSYEQYF TGTGCCAGCAGCTTATATGGGAGCTCCTACGAGCAGTACTTC
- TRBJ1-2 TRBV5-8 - CASSLAQGSYGYTF TGTGCCAGCAGCTTGGCCCAGGGTAGCTATGGCTACACCTTC
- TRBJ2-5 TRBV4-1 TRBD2 CASSLLGGGDSQETQYF TGCGCCAGCAGCCTACTCGGGGGAGGGGATAGCCAAGAGACCCAGTACTTC
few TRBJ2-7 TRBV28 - CASSSPPGHPEQYF TGTGCCAGCAGTTCTCCCCCCGGACATCCCGAGCAGTACTTC
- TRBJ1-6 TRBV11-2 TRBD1 CASSFTRTGYKGTLHF TGTGCCAGCAGCTTTACGAGGACAGGGTATAAGGGGACCCTCCACTTT
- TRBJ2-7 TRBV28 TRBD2 CASSLFPGLATEQYF TGTGCCAGCAGTTTGTTCCCCGGACTAGCGACCGAGCAGTACTTC
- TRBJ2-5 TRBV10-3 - CAISDWDNQETQYF TGTGCCATCAGTGATTGGGACAACCAAGAGACCCAGTACTTC
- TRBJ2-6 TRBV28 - CASSVLDSPSGANVLTF TGTGCCAGCAGCGTCCTGGACAGCCCTTCTGGGGCCAACGTCCTGACTTTC
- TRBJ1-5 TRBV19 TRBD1 CASRTGRQGKSNQPQHF TGTGCCAGTAGGACAGGGAGACAGGGAAAAAGCAATCAGCCCCAGCATTTT
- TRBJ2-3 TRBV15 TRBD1 CATSIKEDRGQRMADTQYF TGTGCCACCAGCATCAAAGAGGACAGGGGGCAAAGAATGGCAGATACGCAGTATTTT
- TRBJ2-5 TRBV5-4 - CASSLAGHSYQETQYF TGTGCCAGCAGCTTGGCAGGGCACAGCTACCAAGAGACCCAGTACTTC
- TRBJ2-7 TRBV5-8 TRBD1 CASSDPWGQGIGEQYF TGTGCCAGCAGCGACCCTTGGGGACAGGGAATTGGCGAGCAGTACTTC
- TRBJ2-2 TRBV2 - CASKADSYTGELFF TGTGCCAGCAAAGCAGACTCCTACACCGGGGAGCTGTTTTTT
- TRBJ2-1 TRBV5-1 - CASSLRTVTKNEQFF TGCGCCAGCAGCTTGCGGACAGTCACTAAGAATGAGCAGTTCTTC
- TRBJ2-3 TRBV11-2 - CASSLDEIAFTDTQYF TGTGCCAGCAGCTTAGACGAAATAGCTTTCACAGATACGCAGTATTTT
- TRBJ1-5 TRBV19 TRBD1 CASSSGTGVQPQHF TGTGCCAGTAGTTCGGGGACAGGGGTTCAGCCCCAGCATTTT
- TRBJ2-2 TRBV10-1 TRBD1 CASSDQDRGKNTGELFF TGCGCCAGCAGTGACCAGGACAGGGGGAAGAACACCGGGGAGCTGTTTTTT
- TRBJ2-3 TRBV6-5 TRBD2 CASSTTSGGNHTQYF TGTGCCAGCAGCACGACTAGCGGGGGTAACCATACGCAGTATTTT
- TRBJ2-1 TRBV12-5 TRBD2 CASGERGGNEQFF TGTGCTAGTGGTGAGCGGGGGGGCAATGAGCAGTTCTTC
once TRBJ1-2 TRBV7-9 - CASSLSQGVDSYGYTF TGTGCCAGCAGCTTGTCACAGGGTGTAGATTCCTATGGCTACACCTTC
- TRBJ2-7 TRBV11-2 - CASSLERDIHTYEQYF TGTGCCAGCAGCTTGGAGAGGGACATCCACACCTACGAGCAGTACTTC
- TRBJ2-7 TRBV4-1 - CASSQNPVTVLPYEQYF TGCGCCAGCAGCCAGAACCCGGTGACAGTCCTACCCTACGAGCAGTACTTC
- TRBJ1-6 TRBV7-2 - CASSFGQAPVPLHF TGTGCCAGCAGCTTTGGTCAGGCCCCAGTCCCCCTCCACTTT
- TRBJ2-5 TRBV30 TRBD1 CAWSVRDSPQETQYF TGTGCCTGGAGTGTCCGGGACAGTCCCCAAGAGACCCAGTACTTC
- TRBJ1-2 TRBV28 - CASSSLLNRSYGYTF TGTGCCAGCAGTTCCCTACTAAATCGCAGCTATGGCTACACCTTC